The count of the clone carrying this T cell receptor (beta chain) is one. Source study methods: Quantification of nucleated cells was approximated via reference gene primer amplification. The assay was immunoSEQ multiplex PCR, and TCRdb's table has in-frame clones only and misses some. The V and J calls and clone size were taken over from that table, and D and trimming were inferred from the DNA. The sample contains 90,000 to 120,000 clones, roughly 86% of which appear only once. The record originates from a study of blood T cell repertoires in COVID-19. Study-wide context: Acute and convalescent COVID-19 samples came from the United States, Italy and Spain. PBMCs, B-cell-depleted T cells, or T cells were the source of the cDNA or gDNA that made up the material.

The CDR3 covers 12 residues. The germline V gene has CDR1 SGHVS and CDR2 FQNEAQ. Deletions cut 8 bases from V and 0 bases from J, with 7 bases between. This TCR derives from a woman aged 60 to 75 with acute or convalescent COVID-19. Sequenced sample: peripheral blood. The rearrangement links TRBV7-8 to TRBJ1-1; D perhaps matches TRBD1 (5 bases). Written as DNA, the CDR3 is TGTGCCAGCGGGGCGTTGAACACTGAAGCTTTCTTT. As protein: CASGALNTEAFF.